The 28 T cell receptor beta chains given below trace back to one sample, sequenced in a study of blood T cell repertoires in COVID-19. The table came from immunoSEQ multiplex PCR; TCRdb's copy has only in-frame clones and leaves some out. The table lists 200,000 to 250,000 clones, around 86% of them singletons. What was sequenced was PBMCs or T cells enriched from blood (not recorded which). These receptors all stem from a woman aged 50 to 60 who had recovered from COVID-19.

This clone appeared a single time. The CDR3 bases are TGTGCCAGCAGTTACCTCCTCGCGGGAGTTCAGTTATCCTACAATGAGCAGTTCTTC. Its translation is CASSYLLAGVQLSYNEQFF. The chain combines TRBV6-2 or TRBV6-3 with TRBJ2-1, with 7 bases aligning to TRBD2. Germline trimming cut 2 bases from V and 1 base from J; bases unmatched to any gene: 14. The CDR3 runs 19 residues. Germline lookup yields CDR1 MNHEY and CDR2 SVGEGT.

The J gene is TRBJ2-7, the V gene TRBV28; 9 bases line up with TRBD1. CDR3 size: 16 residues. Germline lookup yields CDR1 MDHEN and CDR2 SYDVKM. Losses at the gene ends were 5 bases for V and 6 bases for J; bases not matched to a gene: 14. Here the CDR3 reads CASSPGGAGQGGEQYF. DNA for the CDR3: TGTGCCAGCAGTCCCGGAGGTGCGGGACAGGGTGGCGAGCAGTACTTC. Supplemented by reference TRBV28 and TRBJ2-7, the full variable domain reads DVKVTQSSRYLVKRTGEKVFLECVQDMDHENMFWYRQDPGLGLRLIYFSYDVKMKEKGDIPEGYSVSREKKERFSLILESASTNQTSMYLCASSPGGAGQGGEQYFGPGTRLTVT.

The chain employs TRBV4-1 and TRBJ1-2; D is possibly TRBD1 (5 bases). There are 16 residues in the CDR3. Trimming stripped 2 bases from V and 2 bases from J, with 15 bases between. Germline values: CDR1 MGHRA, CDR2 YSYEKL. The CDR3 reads CASSQLRGSANYGYTF. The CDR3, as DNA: TGCGCCAGCAGCCAACTCCGGGGGTCCGCAAACTATGGCTACACCTTC.

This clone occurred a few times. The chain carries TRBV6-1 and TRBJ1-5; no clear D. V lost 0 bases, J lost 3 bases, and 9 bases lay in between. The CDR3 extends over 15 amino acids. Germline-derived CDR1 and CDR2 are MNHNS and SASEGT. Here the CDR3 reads CASSEAGGSNQPQHF. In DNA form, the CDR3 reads TGTGCCAGCAGTGAAGCGGGAGGTTCCAATCAGCCCCAGCATTTT.

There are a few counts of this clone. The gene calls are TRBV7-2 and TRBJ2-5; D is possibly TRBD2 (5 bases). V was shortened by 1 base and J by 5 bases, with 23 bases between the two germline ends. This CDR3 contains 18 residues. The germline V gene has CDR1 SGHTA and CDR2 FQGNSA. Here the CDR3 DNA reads TGTGCCAGCAGCTTAGTTCAAGGGAGTGTGCCTACGGTGGAGACCCAGTACTTC. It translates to CASSLVQGSVPTVETQYF.

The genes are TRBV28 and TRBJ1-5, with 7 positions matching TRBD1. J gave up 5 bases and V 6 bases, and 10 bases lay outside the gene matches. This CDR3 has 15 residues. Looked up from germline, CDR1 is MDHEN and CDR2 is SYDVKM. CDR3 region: CASSRPDRVDQPQHF. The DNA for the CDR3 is TGTGCCAGCAGCCGACCCGACAGGGTTGATCAGCCCCAGCATTTT.

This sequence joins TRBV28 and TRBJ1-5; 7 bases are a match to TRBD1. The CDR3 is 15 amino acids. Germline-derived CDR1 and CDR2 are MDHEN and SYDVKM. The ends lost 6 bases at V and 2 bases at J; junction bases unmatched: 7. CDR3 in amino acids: CASRAWTGGNQPQHF. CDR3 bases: TGTGCCAGCAGGGCCTGGACAGGCGGCAATCAGCCCCAGCATTTT.

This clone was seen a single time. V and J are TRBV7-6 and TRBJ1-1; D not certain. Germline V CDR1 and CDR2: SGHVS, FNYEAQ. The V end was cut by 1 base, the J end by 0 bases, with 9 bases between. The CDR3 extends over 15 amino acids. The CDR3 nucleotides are TGTGCCAGCAGCTTAGTGGCGGGGATGAACACTGAAGCTTTCTTT. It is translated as CASSLVAGMNTEAFF.

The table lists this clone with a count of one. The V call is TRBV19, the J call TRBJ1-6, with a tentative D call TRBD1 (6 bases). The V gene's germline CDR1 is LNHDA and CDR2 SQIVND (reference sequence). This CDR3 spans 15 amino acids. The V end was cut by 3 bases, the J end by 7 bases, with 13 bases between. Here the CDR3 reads CASSILQGGNSPLHF. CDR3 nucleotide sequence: TGTGCCAGTAGTATCCTACAGGGAGGGAATTCACCCCTCCACTTT.

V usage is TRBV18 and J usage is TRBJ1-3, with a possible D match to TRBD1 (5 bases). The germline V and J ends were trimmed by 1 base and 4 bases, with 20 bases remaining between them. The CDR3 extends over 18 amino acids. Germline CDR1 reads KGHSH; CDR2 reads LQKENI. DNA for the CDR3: TGTGCCAGCTCACCACGAACCCGGGACTCACTCTGGGGAAACACCATATATTTT. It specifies CASSPRTRDSLWGNTIYF.

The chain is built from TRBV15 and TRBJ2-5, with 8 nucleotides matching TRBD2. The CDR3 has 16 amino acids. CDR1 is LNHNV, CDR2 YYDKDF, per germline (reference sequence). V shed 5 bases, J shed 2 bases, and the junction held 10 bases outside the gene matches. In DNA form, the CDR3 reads TGTGCCACCAGCCAATTAAGCGGGAGTCGGCAAGAGACCCAGTACTTC. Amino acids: CATSQLSGSRQETQYF.

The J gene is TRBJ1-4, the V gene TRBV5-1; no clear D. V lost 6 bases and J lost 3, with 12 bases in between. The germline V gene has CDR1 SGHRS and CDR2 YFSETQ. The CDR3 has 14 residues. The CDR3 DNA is TGCGCCAGCAAGCCACAGTCTTCTAATGAAAAACTGTTTTTT. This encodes CASKPQSSNEKLFF.

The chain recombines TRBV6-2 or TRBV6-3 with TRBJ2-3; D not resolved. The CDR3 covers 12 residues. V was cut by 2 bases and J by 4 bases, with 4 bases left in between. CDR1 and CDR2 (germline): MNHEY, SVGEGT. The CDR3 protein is CASSYEPDTQYF. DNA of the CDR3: TGTGCCAGCAGTTACGAGCCAGATACGCAGTATTTT.

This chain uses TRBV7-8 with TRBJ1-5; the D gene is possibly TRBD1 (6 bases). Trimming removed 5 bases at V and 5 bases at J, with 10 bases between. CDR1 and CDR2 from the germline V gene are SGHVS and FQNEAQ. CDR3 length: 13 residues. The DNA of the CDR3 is TGTGCCAGCAGCCAGGACAGAGATCAGCCCCAGCATTTT. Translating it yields CASSQDRDQPQHF. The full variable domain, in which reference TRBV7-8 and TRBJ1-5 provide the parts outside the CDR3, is GAGVSQSPRYKVAKRGQDVALRCDPISGHVSLFWYQQALGQGPEFLTYFQNEAQLDKSGLPSDRFFAERPEGSVSTLKIQRTQQEDSAVYLCASSQDRDQPQHFGDGTRLSIL.

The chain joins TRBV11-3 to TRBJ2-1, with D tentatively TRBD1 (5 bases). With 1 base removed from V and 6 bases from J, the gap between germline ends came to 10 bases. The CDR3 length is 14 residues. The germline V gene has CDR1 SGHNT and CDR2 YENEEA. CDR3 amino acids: CASSLGGASNEQFF. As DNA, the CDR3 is TGTGCCAGCAGCTTAGGTGGGGCCTCCAATGAGCAGTTCTTC.

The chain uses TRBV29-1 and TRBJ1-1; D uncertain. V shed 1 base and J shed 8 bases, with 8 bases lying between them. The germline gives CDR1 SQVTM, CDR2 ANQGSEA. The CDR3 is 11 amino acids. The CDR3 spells CSVEVLMEAFF. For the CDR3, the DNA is TGCAGCGTTGAAGTGTTAATGGAAGCTTTCTTT.

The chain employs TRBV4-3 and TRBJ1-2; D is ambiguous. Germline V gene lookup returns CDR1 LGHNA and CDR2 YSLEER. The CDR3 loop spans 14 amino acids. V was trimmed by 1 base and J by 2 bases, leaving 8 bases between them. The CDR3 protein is CASSQGARNYGYTF. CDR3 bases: TGCGCCAGCAGCCAAGGTGCGAGGAACTATGGCTACACCTTC.

CDR3 sequence (DNA): TGTGCCAGTAGTGCTCGGCAGGGGGTTCAGCCCCAGCATTTT. Its translation is CASSARQGVQPQHF. The chain combines TRBV19 with TRBJ1-5, with 7 bases identical to TRBD1. Germline V gene sequence: CDR1 LNHDA, CDR2 SQIVND (reference sequence). CDR3 length equals 14 residues. Losses at the gene ends were 5 bases for V and 6 bases for J; bases not matched to a gene: 7.

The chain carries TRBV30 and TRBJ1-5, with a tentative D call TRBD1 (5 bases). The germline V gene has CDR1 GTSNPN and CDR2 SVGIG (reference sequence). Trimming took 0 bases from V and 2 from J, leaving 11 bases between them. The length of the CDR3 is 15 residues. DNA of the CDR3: TGTGCCTGGAGTGTCGAACAGGTTGGCAATCAGCCCCAGCATTTT. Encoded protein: CAWSVEQVGNQPQHF.

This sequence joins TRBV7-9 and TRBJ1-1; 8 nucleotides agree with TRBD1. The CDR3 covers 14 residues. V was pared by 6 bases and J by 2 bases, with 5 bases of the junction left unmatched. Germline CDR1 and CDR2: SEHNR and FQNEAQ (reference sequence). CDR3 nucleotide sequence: TGTGCCAGCAGACAAGGACAGGGTAACACTGAAGCTTTCTTT. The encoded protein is CASRQGQGNTEAFF. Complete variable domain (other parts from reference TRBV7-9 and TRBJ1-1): DTGVSQNPRHKITKRGQNVTFRCDPISEHNRLYWYRQTLGQGPEFLTYFQNEAQLEKSRLLSDRFSAERPKGSFSTLEIQRTEQGDSAMYLCASRQGQGNTEAFFGQGTRLTVV.

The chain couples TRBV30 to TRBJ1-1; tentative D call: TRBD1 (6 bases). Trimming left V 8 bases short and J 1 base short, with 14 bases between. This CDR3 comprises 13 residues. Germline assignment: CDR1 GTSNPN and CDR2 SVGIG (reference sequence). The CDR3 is CARRTTGNTEAFF. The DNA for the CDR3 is TGTGCCAGACGAACGACAGGGAACACTGAAGCTTTCTTT.

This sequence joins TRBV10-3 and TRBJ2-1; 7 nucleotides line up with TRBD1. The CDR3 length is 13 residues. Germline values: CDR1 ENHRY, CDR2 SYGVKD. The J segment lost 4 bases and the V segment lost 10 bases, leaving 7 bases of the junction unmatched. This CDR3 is CASSGTVYNEQFF. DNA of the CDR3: TGTGCCAGCTCCGGGACAGTGTACAATGAGCAGTTCTTC.

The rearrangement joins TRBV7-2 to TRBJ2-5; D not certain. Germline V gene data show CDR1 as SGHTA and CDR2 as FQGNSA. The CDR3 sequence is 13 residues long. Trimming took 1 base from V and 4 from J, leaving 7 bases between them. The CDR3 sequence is CASSLGLRETQYF. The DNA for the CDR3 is TGTGCCAGCAGCTTAGGGTTGCGAGAGACCCAGTACTTC.

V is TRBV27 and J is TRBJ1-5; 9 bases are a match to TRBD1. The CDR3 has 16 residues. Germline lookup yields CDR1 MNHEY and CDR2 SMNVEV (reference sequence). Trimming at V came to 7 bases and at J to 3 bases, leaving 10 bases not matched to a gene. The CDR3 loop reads CASKRLGQGDNQPQHF. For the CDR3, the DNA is TGTGCCAGCAAGAGACTGGGACAGGGTGACAATCAGCCCCAGCATTTT.

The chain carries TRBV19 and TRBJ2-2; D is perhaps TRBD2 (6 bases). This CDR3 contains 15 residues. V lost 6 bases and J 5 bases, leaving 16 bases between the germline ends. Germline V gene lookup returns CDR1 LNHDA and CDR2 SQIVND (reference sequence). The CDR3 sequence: CASSGGRGNTGELFF. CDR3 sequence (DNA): TGTGCCAGTAGCGGGGGTAGAGGGAATACCGGGGAGCTGTTTTTT.

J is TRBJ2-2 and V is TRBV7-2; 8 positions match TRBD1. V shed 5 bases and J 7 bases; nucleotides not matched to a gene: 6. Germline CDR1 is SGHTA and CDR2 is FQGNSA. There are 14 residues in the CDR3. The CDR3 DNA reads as TGTGCCAGCAGCCCAGGGGGCGCGGACGGGGAGCTGTTTTTT. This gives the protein CASSPGGADGELFF.

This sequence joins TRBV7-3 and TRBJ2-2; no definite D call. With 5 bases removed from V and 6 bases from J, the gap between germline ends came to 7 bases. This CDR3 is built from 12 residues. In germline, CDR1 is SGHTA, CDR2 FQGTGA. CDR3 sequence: CASSARSGELFF. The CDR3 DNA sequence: TGTGCCAGCAGCGCCCGGTCCGGGGAGCTGTTTTTT.

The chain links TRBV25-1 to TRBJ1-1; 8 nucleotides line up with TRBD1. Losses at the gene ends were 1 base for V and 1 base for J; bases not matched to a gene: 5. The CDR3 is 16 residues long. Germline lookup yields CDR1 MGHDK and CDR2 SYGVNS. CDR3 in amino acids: CASSESLGTGNTEAFF. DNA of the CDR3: TGTGCCAGCAGTGAATCGCTGGGGACAGGGAACACTGAAGCTTTCTTT.